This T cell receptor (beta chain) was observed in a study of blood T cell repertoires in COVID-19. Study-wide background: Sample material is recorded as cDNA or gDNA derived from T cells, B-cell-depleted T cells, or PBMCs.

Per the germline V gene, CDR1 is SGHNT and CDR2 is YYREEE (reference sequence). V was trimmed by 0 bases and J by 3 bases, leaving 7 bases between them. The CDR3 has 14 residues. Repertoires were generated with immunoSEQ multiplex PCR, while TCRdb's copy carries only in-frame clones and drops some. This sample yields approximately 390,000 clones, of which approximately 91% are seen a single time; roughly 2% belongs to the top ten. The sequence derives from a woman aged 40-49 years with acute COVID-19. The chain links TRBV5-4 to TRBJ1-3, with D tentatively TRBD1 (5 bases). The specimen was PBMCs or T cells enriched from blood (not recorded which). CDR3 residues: CASSLGGLGNTIYF. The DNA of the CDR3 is TGTGCCAGCAGCTTGGGGGGCCTTGGAAACACCATATATTTT. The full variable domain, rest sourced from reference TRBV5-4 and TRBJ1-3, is ETGVTQSPTHLIKTRGQQVTLRCSSQSGHNTVSWYQQALGQGPQFIFQYYREEENGRGNFPPRFSGLQFPNYSSELNVNALELDDSALYLCASSLGGLGNTIYFGEGSWLTVV.